The 26 T cell receptor beta chains below were found in one sample sequenced in a study of blood T cell repertoires in COVID-19 (dated by TCRdb to 2020 to 2022). Libraries came from the immunoSEQ multiplex PCR assay. TCRdb carries this immuneACCESS record with in-frame sequences only. Its versions omit some clonotypes, under half of them owing to an unresolved V gene in the studies checked, with the rest unexplained. For this sample there are 130,000 to 150,000 clones; 80% appear just once. The ten biggest clones cover approximately 13% of the sample. Material for sequencing was peripheral blood. Receptors were obtained from a man between 60 and 75 years old with active or convalescent COVID-19.

The chain has TRBV23-1 and TRBJ1-3; a possible D gene is TRBD1 (6 bases). TRBV23-1 is placed among ORFs of uncertain function. The CDR3 has 16 residues. V was pared by 4 bases and J by 0 bases, with 13 bases between. CDR3 DNA: TGCGCCAGCAGTCCGGACAGACCAAGCTCTGGAAACACCATATATTTT. Its protein product is CASSPDRPSSGNTIYF.

This chain uses TRBV1 with TRBJ1-5; the table's D gene call, TRBD1, was not cross checked with the DNA. TRBV1 is a known pseudogene. This CDR3 has 18 residues. The CDR3 region is CTSSQDRDRGKANQPQHF. CDR3 nucleotides: TGCACCAGCAGCCAAGATCGGGACAGGGGGAAGGCAAATCAGCCCCAGCATTTT.

This sequence joins TRBV18 and TRBJ2-7, with 10 bases identical to TRBD1. The V gene end was trimmed by 4 bases and the J gene end by 2 bases; junction bases not matched to a gene: 2. CDR1 KGHSH and CDR2 LQKENI come from the germline V gene. This CDR3 is 14 amino acids long. The CDR3 nucleotides read TGTGCCAGCTCACGGGGACAGGGGACCTACGAGCAGTACTTC. Its translation is CASSRGQGTYEQYF.

The V gene is TRBV15, the J gene TRBJ1-2; D perhaps matches TRBD1 (5 bases). Between the trimmed V and J ends, which lost 1 base and 0 bases, there was a span of 12 bases. This CDR3 has 16 residues. CDR1 and CDR2 (germline): LNHNV, YYDKDF (reference sequence). CDR3 sequence: CATSRVLGRANYGYTF. The DNA for the CDR3 is TGTGCCACCAGCAGAGTTTTGGGGCGTGCTAACTATGGCTACACCTTC.

V is TRBV23-1 and J is TRBJ1-5; 7 positions agree with TRBD1. TRBV23-1 is sorted into the ORF group, with uncertain function. V was clipped by 4 bases and J by 2 bases; unmatched bases: 8. This CDR3 comprises 16 residues. This CDR3 reads CASSPRGGQGNQPQHF. CDR3 nucleotide sequence: TGCGCCAGCAGTCCCAGGGGAGGACAGGGCAATCAGCCCCAGCATTTT.

This clone appeared a few times. This sequence joins TRBV28 and TRBJ2-7; D uncertain. The CDR3 is made up of 14 amino acids. The germline V gene encodes CDR1 MDHEN and CDR2 SYDVKM. The germline V and J ends were trimmed by 4 bases and 0 bases, with 10 bases remaining between them. The CDR3 spells CASSSTESSYEQYF. The CDR3 DNA reads as TGTGCCAGCAGTTCTACAGAGAGCTCCTACGAGCAGTACTTC.

The genes are TRBV5-1 and TRBJ1-2; D is unresolved. Germline CDR1 and CDR2: SGHRS and YFSETQ. Trimming removed 7 bases from V and 6 bases from J, with 13 bases in between. This CDR3 has 12 amino acids. The CDR3 DNA is TGCGCCAGCGCAGTGTCCCGGGATGGCTACACCTTC. Encoded protein: CASAVSRDGYTF.

The chain employs TRBV29-1 and TRBJ1-3; D gene uncertain. V gave up 2 bases and J gave up 4 bases, with 6 bases separating them. CDR1 is SQVTM, CDR2 ANQGSEA, per germline. The CDR3 consists of 12 residues. CDR3 in amino acids: CSVESGGNTIYF. In nucleotides, the CDR3 is TGCAGCGTTGAATCAGGCGGAAACACCATATATTTT.

This clone has just a few counts. This chain links TRBV11-2 with TRBJ2-7; TRBD1 matches 9 bases. The CDR3 consists of 16 residues. Trimming at V came to 0 bases and at J to 3 bases, leaving 6 bases not matched to a gene. CDR1 SGHAT and CDR2 FQNNGV come from the germline V gene. The CDR3 sequence: CASSLETGGASYEQYF. DNA for the CDR3: TGTGCCAGCAGCTTAGAAACAGGGGGCGCGAGCTACGAGCAGTACTTC.

This sequence joins TRBV28 and TRBJ1-1; 7 bases align to TRBD1. J lost 5 bases, V lost 6 bases, and 6 bases had no gene match. The CDR3 spans 13 residues. The germline V gene has CDR1 MDHEN and CDR2 SYDVKM. This CDR3 is CASRLQGWTEAFF. The CDR3 region has the DNA TGTGCCAGCAGATTACAGGGGTGGACTGAAGCTTTCTTT.

Written as DNA, the CDR3 is TGTGCCTGGAGCAAATCGGGTGAAAAACTGTTTTTT. This gives the protein CAWSKSGEKLFF. The rearrangement joins TRBV30 to TRBJ1-4; D unclear. This CDR3 region has 12 residues. Trimming cost V 3 bases and J 7 bases, with 9 bases left between them. The germline CDR1 and CDR2 sequences are GTSNPN and SVGIG (reference sequence).

This clone was seen a handful of times. V gene TRBV5-6 combines with J gene TRBJ1-2; D is possibly TRBD1 (6 bases). Germline V gene data show CDR1 as SGHDT and CDR2 as YYEEEE. The CDR3 extends over 13 amino acids. V was trimmed by 4 bases and J by 3 bases, leaving 10 bases between them. CDR3 sequence (DNA): TGTGCCAGCAGCCCCGACAGGTACTATGGCTACACCTTC. It encodes CASSPDRYYGYTF.

V is TRBV6-6 and J is TRBJ2-7; D call uncertain. Germline values: CDR1 MNHNY, CDR2 SVGAGI (reference sequence). The CDR3 runs to 15 residues. V was clipped by 0 bases and J by 3 bases, with 12 bases between them. The chain's CDR3 is CASSYSNPAGYEQYF. The CDR3 region has the DNA TGTGCCAGCAGTTACTCTAACCCCGCAGGCTACGAGCAGTACTTC.

V usage is TRBV24-1 and J usage is TRBJ2-5, with D perhaps matching TRBD2 (5 bases). The CDR3 covers 17 residues. V dropped 4 bases and J dropped 0 bases, with 17 bases sitting between them. Germline assignment: CDR1 KGHDR and CDR2 SFDVKD. CDR3 sequence (DNA): TGTGCCACCAGTGAACTACACCCGCCGGGGAACCAAGAGACCCAGTACTTC. Protein: CATSELHPPGNQETQYF.

This chain joins TRBV28 and TRBJ2-7, with 7 bases aligning to TRBD1. Looked up from germline, CDR1 is MDHEN and CDR2 is SYDVKM. Losses at the gene ends were 7 bases for V and 1 base for J; bases not matched to a gene: 13. The CDR3 length is 16 residues. The CDR3 DNA follows: TGTGCCAGCACCCCCCTGGGGACAGATAAATCCTACGAGCAGTACTTC. It translates to CASTPLGTDKSYEQYF.

V is TRBV19 and J is TRBJ2-5, with D possibly matching TRBD2 (6 bases). CDR1 is LNHDA, CDR2 SQIVND, per germline (reference sequence). Trimming took 1 base from V and 5 from J, leaving 17 bases between them. The CDR3 contains 16 residues. CDR3 bases: TGTGCCAGTAGTATAGCGGGGACTGAGGGCCAGGAGACCCAGTACTTC. Residues: CASSIAGTEGQETQYF.

This chain uses TRBV19 with TRBJ1-5; TRBD1 agrees at 9 bases. The germline V gene has CDR1 LNHDA and CDR2 SQIVND (reference sequence). J gave up 3 bases and V 2 bases, and 2 bases lay outside the gene matches. The CDR3 runs 15 residues. The CDR3 loop is CASSITGGYNQPQHF. CDR3 DNA: TGTGCCAGTAGTATAACAGGGGGCTACAATCAGCCCCAGCATTTT.

This chain links TRBV7-9 with TRBJ2-3; 10 bases agree with TRBD2. Germline V gives CDR1 SEHNR, CDR2 FQNEAQ (reference sequence). The CDR3 has 14 amino acids. The V and J ends lost 10 bases and 2 bases, in that order; junction bases with no gene match: 6. The CDR3 region is CATSGRGNTDTQYF. In DNA form, the CDR3 reads TGTGCCACTAGCGGGAGAGGTAACACAGATACGCAGTATTTT.

This chain joins TRBV10-2 and TRBJ2-3; D is perhaps TRBD2 (6 bases). Germline V lookup: CDR1 WSHSY, CDR2 SAAADI. The CDR3 contains 15 residues. With 4 bases removed from V and 0 bases from J, the gap between germline ends came to 11 bases. The DNA for the CDR3 is TGCGCCAGCAGTGCGGCAGGGACTAGCACAGATACGCAGTATTTT. As protein: CASSAAGTSTDTQYF.

This clone was recorded once. The rearrangement uses TRBV1 and TRBJ1-1; the table's D call, TRBD1, has no DNA check behind it. TRBV1 has pseudogene status. There are 15 residues in the CDR3. The CDR3 sequence: CTATGGWRRVTEAFF. DNA for the CDR3: TGCACCGCTACAGGGGGATGGCGGAGGGTCACTGAAGCTTTCTTT.

This chain joins TRBV7-9 and TRBJ1-2, with D perhaps TRBD1 (6 bases). V lost 1 base, J lost 6 bases, and 9 bases lay in between. This CDR3 has 13 amino acids. Germline lookup yields CDR1 SEHNR and CDR2 FQNEAQ (reference sequence). The CDR3 protein is CASSLDRADGYTF. CDR3 DNA sequence: TGTGCCAGCAGCTTAGACAGGGCCGATGGCTACACCTTC.

The rearrangement uses TRBV14 and TRBJ1-1; 7 bases agree with TRBD1. Germline V lookup: CDR1 SGHDN, CDR2 FVKESK. The CDR3 sequence is 15 residues long. J was trimmed by 4 bases and V by 2 bases; bases with no gene match: 7. The CDR3 nucleotides are TGTGCCAGCAGCCAACGAACAGGGGTCGGCACTGAAGCTTTCTTT. It codes for CASSQRTGVGTEAFF.

This clone has only a few counts. V and J are TRBV27 and TRBJ2-5, with D possibly matching TRBD1 (6 bases). CDR3 length equals 15 residues. V was clipped by 7 bases and J by 9 bases, with 24 bases between them. From germline, CDR1 is MNHEY and CDR2 SMNVEV (reference sequence). CDR3 nucleotides: TGTGCCAGCATCACAAAGGGGACACCCATATCAGCCCAGTACTTC. Translation: CASITKGTPISAQYF.

CDR3 DNA: TGTGCCAGCAGCTTCAGGGAAGCAGCGAATGGCTACACCTTC. This codes for CASSFREAANGYTF. The chain is built from TRBV27 and TRBJ1-2, with D possibly matching TRBD1 (5 bases). Trimming left V 6 bases short and J 6 bases short, with 17 bases between. Germline values: CDR1 MNHEY, CDR2 SMNVEV (reference sequence). CDR3 size: 14 residues.

This CDR3 is CASSQGAGYRNEQFF. The CDR3 DNA is TGCGCCAGCAGCCAGGGAGCGGGATATCGTAATGAGCAGTTCTTC. The chain couples TRBV4-1 to TRBJ2-1; TRBD2 matches 7 bases. Germline lookup yields CDR1 MGHRA and CDR2 YSYEKL. J was trimmed by 7 bases and V by 3 bases; bases with no gene match: 9. The CDR3 extends over 15 amino acids.

This clone was detected only a few times. V usage is TRBV29-1 and J usage is TRBJ1-2, with D unresolved. In germline, CDR1 is SQVTM, CDR2 ANQGSEA. The CDR3 is 14 residues long. Trimming cost V 7 bases and J 8 bases, with 23 bases left between them. Written as DNA, the CDR3 is TGCAGCGCTGCAGTGGATCTTAGCGGAGGCGGCTACACCTTC. Translation: CSAAVDLSGGGYTF. Complete variable domain (other parts from reference TRBV29-1 and TRBJ1-2): SAVISQKPSRDICQRGTSLTIQCQVDSQVTMMFWYRQQPGQSLTLIATANQGSEATYESGFVIDKFPISRPNLTFSTLTVSNMSPEDSSIYLCSAAVDLSGGGYTFGSGTRLTVV.